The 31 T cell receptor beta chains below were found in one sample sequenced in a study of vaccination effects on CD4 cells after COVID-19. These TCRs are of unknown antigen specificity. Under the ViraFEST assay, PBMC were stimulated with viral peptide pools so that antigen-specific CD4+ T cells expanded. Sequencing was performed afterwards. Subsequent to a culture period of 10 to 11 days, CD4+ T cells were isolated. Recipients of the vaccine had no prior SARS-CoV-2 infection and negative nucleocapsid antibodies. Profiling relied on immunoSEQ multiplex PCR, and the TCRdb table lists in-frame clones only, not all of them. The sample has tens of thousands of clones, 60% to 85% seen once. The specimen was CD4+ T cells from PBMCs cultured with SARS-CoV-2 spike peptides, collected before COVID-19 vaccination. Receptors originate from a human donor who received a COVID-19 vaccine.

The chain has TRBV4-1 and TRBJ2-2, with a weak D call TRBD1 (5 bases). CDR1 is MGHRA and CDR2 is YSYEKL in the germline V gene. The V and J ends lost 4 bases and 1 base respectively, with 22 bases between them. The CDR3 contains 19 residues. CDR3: CASSLGSWGRQVNTGELFF. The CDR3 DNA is TGCGCCAGCAGCCTCGGCAGTTGGGGCAGGCAAGTGAACACCGGGGAGCTGTTTTTT.

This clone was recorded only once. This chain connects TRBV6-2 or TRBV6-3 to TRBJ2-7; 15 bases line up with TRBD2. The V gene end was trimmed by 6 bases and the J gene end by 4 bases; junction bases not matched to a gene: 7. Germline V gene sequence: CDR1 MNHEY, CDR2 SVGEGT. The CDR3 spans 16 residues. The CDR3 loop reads CASSPRTSGGGYEQYV. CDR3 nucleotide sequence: TGTGCCAGCAGCCCTAGGACTAGCGGGGGGGGGTACGAGCAGTACGTC.

CDR3 nucleotide sequence: TGTGCCAGCTCACCAAACAGGGGAACTAATGAAAAACTGTTTTTT. This encodes CASSPNRGTNEKLFF. The chain is built from TRBV18 and TRBJ1-4; 7 nucleotides align to TRBD1. The CDR3 sequence is 15 residues long. V lost 2 bases to trimming and J lost 1 base; unmatched junction nucleotides: 1. Per the germline V gene, CDR1 is KGHSH and CDR2 is LQKENI.

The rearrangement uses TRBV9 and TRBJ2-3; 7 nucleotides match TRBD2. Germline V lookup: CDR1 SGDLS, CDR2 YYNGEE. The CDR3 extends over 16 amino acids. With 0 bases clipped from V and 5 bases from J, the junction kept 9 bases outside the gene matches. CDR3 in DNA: TGTGCCAGCAGCGTAGGCGAAGCGGGGAAACAAGATACGCAGTATTTT. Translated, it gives CASSVGEAGKQDTQYF.

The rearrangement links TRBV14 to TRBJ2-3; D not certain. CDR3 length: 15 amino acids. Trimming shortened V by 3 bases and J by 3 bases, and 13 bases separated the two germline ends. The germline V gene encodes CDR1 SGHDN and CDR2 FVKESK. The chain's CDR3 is CASSHGGTRTDTQYF. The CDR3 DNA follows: TGTGCCAGCAGCCACGGTGGAACCCGGACAGATACGCAGTATTTT.

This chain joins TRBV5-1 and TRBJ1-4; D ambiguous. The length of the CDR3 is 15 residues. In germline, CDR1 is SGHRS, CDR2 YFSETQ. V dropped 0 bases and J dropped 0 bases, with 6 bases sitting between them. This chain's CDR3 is CASSLAVTTNEKLFF. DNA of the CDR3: TGCGCCAGCAGCTTGGCAGTTACAACTAATGAAAAACTGTTTTTT.

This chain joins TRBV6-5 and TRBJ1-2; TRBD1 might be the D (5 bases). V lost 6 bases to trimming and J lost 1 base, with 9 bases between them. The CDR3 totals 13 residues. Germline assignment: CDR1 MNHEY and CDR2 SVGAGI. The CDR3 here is CASSLGLNYGYTF. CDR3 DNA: TGTGCCAGCAGCCTGGGACTTAACTATGGCTACACCTTC.

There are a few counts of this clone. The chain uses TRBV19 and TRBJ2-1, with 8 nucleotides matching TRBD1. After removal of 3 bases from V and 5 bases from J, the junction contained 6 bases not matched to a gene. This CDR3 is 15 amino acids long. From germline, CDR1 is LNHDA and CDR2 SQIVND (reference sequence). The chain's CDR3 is CASSIWTGWDNEQFF. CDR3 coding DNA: TGTGCCAGTAGTATCTGGACAGGGTGGGACAATGAGCAGTTCTTC.

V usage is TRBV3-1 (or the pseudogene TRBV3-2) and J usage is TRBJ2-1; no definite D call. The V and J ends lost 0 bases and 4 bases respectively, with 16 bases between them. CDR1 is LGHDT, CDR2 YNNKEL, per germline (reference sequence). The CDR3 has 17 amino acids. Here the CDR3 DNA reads TGTGCCAGCAGCCAAGAATGGATAAGAGGCCTTTACAATGAGCAGTTCTTC. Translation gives CASSQEWIRGLYNEQFF.

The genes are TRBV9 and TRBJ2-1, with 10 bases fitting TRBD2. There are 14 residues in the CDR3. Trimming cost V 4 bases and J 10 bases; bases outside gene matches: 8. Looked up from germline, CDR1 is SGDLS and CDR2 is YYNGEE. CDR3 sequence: CASSTAGGPREQFF. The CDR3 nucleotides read TGTGCCAGCAGCACAGCGGGGGGGCCGCGGGAGCAGTTCTTC.

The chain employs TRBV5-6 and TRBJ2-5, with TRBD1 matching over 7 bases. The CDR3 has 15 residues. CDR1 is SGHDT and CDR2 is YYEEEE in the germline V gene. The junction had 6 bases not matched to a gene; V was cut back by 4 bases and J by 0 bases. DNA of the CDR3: TGTGCCAGCAGCCCTATTGACAGGGACCAAGAGACCCAGTACTTC. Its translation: CASSPIDRDQETQYF.

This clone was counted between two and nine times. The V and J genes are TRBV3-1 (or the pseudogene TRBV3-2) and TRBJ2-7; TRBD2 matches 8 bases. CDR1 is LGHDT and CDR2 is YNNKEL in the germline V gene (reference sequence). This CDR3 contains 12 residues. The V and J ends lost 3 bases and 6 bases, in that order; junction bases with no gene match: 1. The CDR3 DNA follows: TGTGCCAGCAGCCATAGCGGGGCCGAGCAGTACGTC. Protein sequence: CASSHSGAEQYV.

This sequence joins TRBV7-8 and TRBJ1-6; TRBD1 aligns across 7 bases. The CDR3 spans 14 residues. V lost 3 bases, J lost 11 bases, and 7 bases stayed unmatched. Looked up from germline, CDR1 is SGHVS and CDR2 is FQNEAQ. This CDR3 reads CASSLTGTGPPLHF. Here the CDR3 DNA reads TGTGCCAGCAGCTTGACAGGGACTGGGCCACCCCTCCACTTT.

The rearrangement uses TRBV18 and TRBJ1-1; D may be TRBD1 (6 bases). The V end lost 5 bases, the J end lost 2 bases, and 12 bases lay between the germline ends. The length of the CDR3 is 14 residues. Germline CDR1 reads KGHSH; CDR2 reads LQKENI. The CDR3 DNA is TGTGCCAGCTCAGGACAGAAGTTTAACACTGAAGCTTTCTTT. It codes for CASSGQKFNTEAFF. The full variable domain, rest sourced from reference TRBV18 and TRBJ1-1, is NAGVMQNPRHLVRRRGQEARLRCSPMKGHSHVYWYRQLPEEGLKFMVYLQKENIIDESGMPKERFSAEFPKEGPSILRIQQVVRGDSAAYFCASSGQKFNTEAFFGQGTRLTVV.

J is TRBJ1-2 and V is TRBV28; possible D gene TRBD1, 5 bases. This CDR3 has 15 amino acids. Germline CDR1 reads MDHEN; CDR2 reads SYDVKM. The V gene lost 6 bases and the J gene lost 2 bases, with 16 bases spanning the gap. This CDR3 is CASSPLRGSNYGYTF. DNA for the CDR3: TGTGCCAGCAGCCCCCTGCGGGGGTCGAACTATGGCTACACCTTC.

In DNA, the CDR3 is TGCGCCAGCAGCTGGGGTAGCGGGGGGGCCGCGAATGAGCAGTTCTTC. It translates to CASSWGSGGAANEQFF. The rearrangement uses TRBV5-1 and TRBJ2-1; 11 positions match TRBD2. The trim removed 3 bases at V and 7 bases at J, leaving 9 bases unmatched. The V gene's germline CDR1 is SGHRS and CDR2 YFSETQ. The CDR3 consists of 16 residues.

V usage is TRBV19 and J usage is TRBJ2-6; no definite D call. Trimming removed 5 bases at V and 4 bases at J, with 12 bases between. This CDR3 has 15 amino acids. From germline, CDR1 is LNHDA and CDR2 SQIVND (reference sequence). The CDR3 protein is CASSALEAGANVLTF. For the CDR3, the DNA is TGTGCCAGTAGTGCCTTGGAAGCGGGGGCCAACGTCCTGACTTTC.

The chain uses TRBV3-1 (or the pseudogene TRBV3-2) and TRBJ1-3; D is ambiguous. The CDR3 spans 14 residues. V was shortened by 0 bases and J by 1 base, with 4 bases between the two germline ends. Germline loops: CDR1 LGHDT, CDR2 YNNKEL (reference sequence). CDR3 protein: CASSQEDSGNTIYF. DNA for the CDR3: TGTGCCAGCAGCCAAGAGGATTCTGGAAACACCATATATTTT.

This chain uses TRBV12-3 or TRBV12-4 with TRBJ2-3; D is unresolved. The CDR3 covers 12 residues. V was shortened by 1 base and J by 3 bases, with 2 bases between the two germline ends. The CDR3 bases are TGTGCCAGCAGTTTAGGGACAGATACGCAGTATTTT. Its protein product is CASSLGTDTQYF.

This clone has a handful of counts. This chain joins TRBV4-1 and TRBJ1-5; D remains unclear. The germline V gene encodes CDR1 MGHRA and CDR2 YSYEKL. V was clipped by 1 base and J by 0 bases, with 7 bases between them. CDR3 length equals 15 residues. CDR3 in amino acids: CASSQVFDSNQPQHF. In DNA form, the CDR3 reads TGCGCCAGCAGCCAAGTATTCGATAGCAATCAGCCCCAGCATTTT.

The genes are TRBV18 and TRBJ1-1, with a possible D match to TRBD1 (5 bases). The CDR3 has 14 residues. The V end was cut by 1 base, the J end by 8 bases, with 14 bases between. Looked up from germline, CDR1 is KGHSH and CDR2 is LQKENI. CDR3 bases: TGTGCCAGCTCACCACAAAGAGGGGAGGGGGAAGCTTTCTTT. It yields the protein CASSPQRGEGEAFF.

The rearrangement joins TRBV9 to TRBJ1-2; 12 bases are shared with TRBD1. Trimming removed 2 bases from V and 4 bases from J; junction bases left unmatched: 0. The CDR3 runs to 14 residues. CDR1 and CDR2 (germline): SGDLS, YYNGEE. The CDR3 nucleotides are TGTGCCAGCAGCGTGGGACAGGGGGCCTATGGCTACACCTTC. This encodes CASSVGQGAYGYTF.

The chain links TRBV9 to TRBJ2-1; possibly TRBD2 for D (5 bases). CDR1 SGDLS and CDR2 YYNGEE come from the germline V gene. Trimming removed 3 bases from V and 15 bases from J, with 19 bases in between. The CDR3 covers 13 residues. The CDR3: CASSERGGWVTFF. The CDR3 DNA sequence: TGTGCCAGCAGCGAACGTGGAGGCTGGGTAACGTTCTTC.

The CDR3 DNA is TGTGCCAGCAGTTTATCAACGCTAGCCAAAAACATTCAGTACTTC. This codes for CASSLSTLAKNIQYF. This sequence joins TRBV28 and TRBJ2-4; D not certain. Germline V gene data show CDR1 as MDHEN and CDR2 as SYDVKM. The CDR3 loop spans 15 amino acids. V dropped 1 base and J dropped 0 bases, with 7 bases sitting between them.

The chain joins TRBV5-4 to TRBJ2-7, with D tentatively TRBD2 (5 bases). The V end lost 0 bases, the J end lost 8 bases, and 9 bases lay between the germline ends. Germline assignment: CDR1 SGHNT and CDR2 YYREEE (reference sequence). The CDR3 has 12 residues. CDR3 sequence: CASSLDYGKQYV. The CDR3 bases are TGTGCCAGCAGCTTGGATTACGGGAAGCAGTACGTC.

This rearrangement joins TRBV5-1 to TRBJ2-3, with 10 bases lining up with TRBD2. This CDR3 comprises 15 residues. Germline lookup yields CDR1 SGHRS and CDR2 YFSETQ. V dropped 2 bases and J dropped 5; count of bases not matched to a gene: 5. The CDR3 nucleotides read TGCGCCAGCAGCTTCAGCGGGGGGGATGTAGATACGCAGTATTTT. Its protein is CASSFSGGDVDTQYF.

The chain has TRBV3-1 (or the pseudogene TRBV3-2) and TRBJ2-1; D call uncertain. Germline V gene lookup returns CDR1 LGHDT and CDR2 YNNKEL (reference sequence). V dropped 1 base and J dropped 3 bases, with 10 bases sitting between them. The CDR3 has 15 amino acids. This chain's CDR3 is CASSQAPYGYNEQFF. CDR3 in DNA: TGTGCCAGCAGCCAAGCCCCATATGGCTACAATGAGCAGTTCTTC.

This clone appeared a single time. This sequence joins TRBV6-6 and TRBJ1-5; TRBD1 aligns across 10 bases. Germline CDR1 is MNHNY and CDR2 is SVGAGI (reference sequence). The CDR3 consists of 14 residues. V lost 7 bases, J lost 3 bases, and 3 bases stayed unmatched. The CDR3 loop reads CASTGQGVNQPQHF. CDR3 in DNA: TGTGCCAGCACTGGACAGGGGGTCAATCAGCCCCAGCATTTT.

CDR3 residues: CSASSSNTAGANVLTF. CDR3 bases: TGCAGTGCTAGTTCGTCCAATACGGCGGGGGCCAACGTCCTGACTTTC. V and J are TRBV20-1 and TRBJ2-6, with unresolved D. Germline-derived CDR1 and CDR2 are DFQATT and SNEGSKA (reference sequence). Trimming took off 3 bases at V and 4 bases at J, with 16 bases between the two ends. The CDR3 extends over 16 amino acids.

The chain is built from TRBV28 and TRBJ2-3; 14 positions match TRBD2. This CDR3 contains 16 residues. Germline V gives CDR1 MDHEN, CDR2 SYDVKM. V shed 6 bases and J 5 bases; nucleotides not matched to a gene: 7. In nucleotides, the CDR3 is TGTGCCAGCAGCCCGACTAGCGGGGGGGCCATAGATACGCAGTATTTT. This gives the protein CASSPTSGGAIDTQYF.

This CDR3 is CASSNNRGGTEAFF. In nucleotides, the CDR3 is TGTGCCAGCAGCAACAACAGGGGGGGCACTGAAGCTTTCTTT. The chain links TRBV21-1 to TRBJ1-1; TRBD1 reflects the table's D call only, with no check against the DNA. TRBV21-1 is deemed a pseudogene. The CDR3 has 14 residues.